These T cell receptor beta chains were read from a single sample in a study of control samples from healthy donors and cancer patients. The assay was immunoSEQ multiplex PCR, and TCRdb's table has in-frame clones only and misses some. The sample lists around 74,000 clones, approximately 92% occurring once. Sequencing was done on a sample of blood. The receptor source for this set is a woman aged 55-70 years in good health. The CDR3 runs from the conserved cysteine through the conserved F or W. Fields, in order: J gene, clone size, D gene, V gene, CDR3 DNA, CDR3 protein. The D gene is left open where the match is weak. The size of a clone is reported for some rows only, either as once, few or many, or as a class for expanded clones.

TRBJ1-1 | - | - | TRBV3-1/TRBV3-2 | TGTGCCAGCAGCCAGTACCGGGACACCGAAGCTTTCTTT | CASSQYRDTEAFF
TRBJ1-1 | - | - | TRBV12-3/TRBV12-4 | TGTGCCAGCAGTTTAGGGTATCAAGCTTTCTTT | CASSLGYQAFF
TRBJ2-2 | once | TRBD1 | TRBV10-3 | TGTGCCATCCGTCAGGCGGGACAGGGGAACACCGGGGAGCTGTTTTTT | CAIRQAGQGNTGELFF
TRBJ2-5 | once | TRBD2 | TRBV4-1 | TGCGCCAGCAGCCAAGATCCAGCGGGGGGAGAGACCCAGTACTTC | CASSQDPAGGETQYF
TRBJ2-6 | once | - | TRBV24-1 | TGTGCCACCAGTGCGGCGGGAAACTCTGGGGCCAACGTCCTGACTTTC | CATSAAGNSGANVLTF
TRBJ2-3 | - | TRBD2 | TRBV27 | TGTGCCAGCAGTTTCCGTCTAGCGGGAGATGGAGATACGCAGTATTTT | CASSFRLAGDGDTQYF
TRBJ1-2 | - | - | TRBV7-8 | TGTGCCAGCAGCCCAGGGTTGAATGGCTACACCTTC | CASSPGLNGYTF
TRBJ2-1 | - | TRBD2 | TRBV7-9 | TGTGCCAGCAGCCCAGAACTAGCGGGAGGAAGGTACAATGAGCAGTTCTTC | CASSPELAGGRYNEQFF
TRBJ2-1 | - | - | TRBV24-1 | TGTGCCACCAGTGATTCAGACCCCGGGGCGAACCGCTCCTACAATGAGCAGTTCTTC | CATSDSDPGANRSYNEQFF
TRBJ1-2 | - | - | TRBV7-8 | TGTGCCAGCAGCTTAGGGACAGTGAACTATGGCTACACCTTC | CASSLGTVNYGYTF
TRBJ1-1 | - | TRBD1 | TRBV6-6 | TGTGCCAGCAGCCGGGGGACAGGGCGGACTGAAGCTTTCTTT | CASSRGTGRTEAFF
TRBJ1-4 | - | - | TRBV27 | TGTGCCAGCAGTTTGGGCGGGGGGCAGGGCCATGAAAAACTGTTTTTT | CASSLGGGQGHEKLFF
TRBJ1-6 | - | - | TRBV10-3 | TGTGCCATCAGTGGGTCAGTCCTATCGGGTTCACCCCTCCACTTT | CAISGSVLSGSPLHF
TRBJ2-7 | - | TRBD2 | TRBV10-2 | TGCGCCAGCAGGCGGCTAGCGGGGCATAGTTACGAGCAGTACTTC | CASRRLAGHSYEQYF
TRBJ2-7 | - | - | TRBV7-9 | TGTGCCAGCAGCTTAGGTGGCACCCGCTCCTACGAGCAGTACTTC | CASSLGGTRSYEQYF
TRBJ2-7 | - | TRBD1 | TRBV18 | TGTGCCAGCTCACCACCGGAGAACGGGACAGGGGGCCCCTACGAGCAGTACTTC | CASSPPENGTGGPYEQYF
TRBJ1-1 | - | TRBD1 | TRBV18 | TGTGCCAGCTCACCACCGGGACAGGGAGGCACTGAAGCTTTCTTT | CASSPPGQGGTEAFF
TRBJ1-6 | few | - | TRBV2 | TGTGCCAGCAGGCAGGGATATAATTCACCCCTCCACTTT | CASRQGYNSPLHF
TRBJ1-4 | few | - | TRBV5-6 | TGTGCCAGCAGGGAGCAGGGAAATAGGAATGAAAAACTGTTTTTT | CASREQGNRNEKLFF
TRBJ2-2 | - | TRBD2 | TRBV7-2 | TGTGCCAGCAGCGCGACGGGCGGGAGACGCGGGGAGCTGTTTTTT | CASSATGGRRGELFF
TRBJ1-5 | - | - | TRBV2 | TGTGCCAGCAGTGGGGGGGATCGCAATCAGCCCCAGCATTTT | CASSGGDRNQPQHF
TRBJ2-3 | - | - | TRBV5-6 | TGTGCCAGCAGCTTGAAGCCGGGCTCTTTCCCAGATACGCAGTATTTT | CASSLKPGSFPDTQYF
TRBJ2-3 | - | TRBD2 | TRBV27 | TGTGCCAGCATTGGGACTAGCGGACTCAGACGATACACAGATACGCAGTATTTT | CASIGTSGLRRYTDTQYF
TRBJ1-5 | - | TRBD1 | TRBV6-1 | TGTGCCAGCAGTGGGGGCCCCGGGACAGTATATAGCAATCAGCCCCAGCATTTT | CASSGGPGTVYSNQPQHF
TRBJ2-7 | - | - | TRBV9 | TGTGCCAGCGGCGGCGGTCCCCTAGAAGGCGAGCAGTACTTC | CASGGGPLEGEQYF
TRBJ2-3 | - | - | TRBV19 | TGTGCCAGTAGTTTGACTTTGGCAGATACGCAGTATTTT | CASSLTLADTQYF
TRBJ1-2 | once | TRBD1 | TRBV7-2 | TGTGCCAGCAGCGTCGCCGGGACAGAGGCCCTACCTAGCTACACCTTC | CASSVAGTEALPSYTF
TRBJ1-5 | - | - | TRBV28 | TGTGCCAGCAGCTTTTTCGGGGCAGGGTTTCAGCCCCAGCATTTT | CASSFFGAGFQPQHF
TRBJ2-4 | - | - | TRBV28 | TGTGCCAGCAGTTTGGTGGCACACAAAAACATTCAGTACTTC | CASSLVAHKNIQYF
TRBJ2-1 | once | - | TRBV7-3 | TGTGCCAGCAGCTTACAGACCGGGACCACGGTAAATGAGCAGTTCTTC | CASSLQTGTTVNEQFF
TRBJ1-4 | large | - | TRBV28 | TGTGCCAGCAGTTCCTTTTGGGAGATAACTAATGAAAAACTGTTTTTT | CASSSFWEITNEKLFF
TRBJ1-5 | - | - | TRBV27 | TGTGCCAGCAGTTGGGTCAATCAGCCCCAGCATTTT | CASSWVNQPQHF
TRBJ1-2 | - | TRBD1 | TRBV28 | TGTGCCAGCAGTTTAGAAACCGGACAGGGGTCAGTATATGGCTACACCTTC | CASSLETGQGSVYGYTF
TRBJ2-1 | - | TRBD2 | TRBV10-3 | TGTGCCATCAGTGAGTCCTCGCTTGGGGTAGCGGGTCCAAATGAGCAGTTCTTC | CAISESSLGVAGPNEQFF
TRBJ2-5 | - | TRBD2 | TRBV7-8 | TGTGCCAGCAGCCGGGACTATATCGAGACCCAGTACTTC | CASSRDYIETQYF
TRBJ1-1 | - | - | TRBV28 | TGTGCCAGCGGGAACGACAAGGCAGCGGCTGAAGCTTTCTTT | CASGNDKAAAEAFF
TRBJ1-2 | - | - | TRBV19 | TGTGCCAGCAGTAACGTACCGGGCTCGGGAGGAGGCTACACCTTC | CASSNVPGSGGGYTF
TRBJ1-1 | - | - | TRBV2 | TGTGCCAGCAGAGACAGCGTGAACACTGAAGCTTTCTTT | CASRDSVNTEAFF
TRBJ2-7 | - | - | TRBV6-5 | TGTGCCAGCAGTTTTGACCATTCGGGCGAGCAGTACTTC | CASSFDHSGEQYF
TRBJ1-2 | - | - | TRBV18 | TGTGCCAGCTCAGAAGGGCGTTCTAACTATGGCTACACCTTC | CASSEGRSNYGYTF
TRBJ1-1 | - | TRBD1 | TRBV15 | TGTGCCATACGACAGGGCAGTAGAGGCACTGAAGCTTTCTTT | CAIRQGSRGTEAFF
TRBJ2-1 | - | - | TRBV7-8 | TGTGCCAGCAAGGGCGGAGCCGACAATGAGCAGTTCTTC | CASKGGADNEQFF
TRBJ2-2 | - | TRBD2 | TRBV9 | TGTGCCAGCAGCGTAGGACTAGCAGCTAACACCGGGGAGCTGTTTTTT | CASSVGLAANTGELFF
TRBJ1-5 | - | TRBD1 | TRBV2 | TGTGCCAGCAGTTCCGACAGGGACGGACAGCCCCAGCATTTT | CASSSDRDGQPQHF
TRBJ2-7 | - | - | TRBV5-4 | TGTGCCAGCAGCTCCAGCGGGGACACCTACGAGCAGTACTTC | CASSSSGDTYEQYF
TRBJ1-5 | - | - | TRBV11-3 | TGTGCCAGCAGCTTAAGGTTTCTTAGCAATCAGCCCCAGCATTTT | CASSLRFLSNQPQHF
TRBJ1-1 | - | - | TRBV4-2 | TGTGCCAGCAGCCAAGTATCACAGAACACTGAAGCTTTCTTT | CASSQVSQNTEAFF
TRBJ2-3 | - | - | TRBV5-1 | TGCGCCAGCAGCGCCCCGGGTGGTCCTCCTTCCACAGATACGCAGTATTTT | CASSAPGGPPSTDTQYF
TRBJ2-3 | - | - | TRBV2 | TGTGCCAGCAGGGATGACTACCTCAGCACAGATACGCAGTATTTT | CASRDDYLSTDTQYF
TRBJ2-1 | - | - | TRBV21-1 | TGTGCCAGCAGCAATGGGGGACTAGCCTCCTACAATGAGCAGTTCTTC | CASSNGGLASYNEQFF
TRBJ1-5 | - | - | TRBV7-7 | TGTGCTAGCAGCTTAGGTGGAGGGAGGAGACAGCCCCAGCATTTT | CASSLGGGRRQPQHF
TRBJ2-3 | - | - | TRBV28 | TGTGCCAGCAGTTTGGGCACAGATACGCAGTATTTT | CASSLGTDTQYF
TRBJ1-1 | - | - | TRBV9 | TGTGCCAGCAGCCAGGGTGGAAGGGACACTGAAGCTTTCTTT | CASSQGGRDTEAFF
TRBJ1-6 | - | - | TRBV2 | TGTGCCAGCCGCGTGCAGGGGCAATCACCCCTCCACTTT | CASRVQGQSPLHF
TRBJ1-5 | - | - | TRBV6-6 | TGTGCCAGCACGGAGCTACACCGAAGTAGCAATCAGCCCCAGCATTTT | CASTELHRSSNQPQHF
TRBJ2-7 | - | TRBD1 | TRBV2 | TGTGCCAGCGGCTTCCGGGACAGGGTGTACGAGCAGTACTTC | CASGFRDRVYEQYF
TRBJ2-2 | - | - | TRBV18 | TGTGCCAGCTCAACAGCGGAGCTGAACACCGGGGAGCTGTTTTTT | CASSTAELNTGELFF